These T cell receptor beta chains were read from a single sample in a study of cytomegalovirus exposure and HLA in healthy donors. Clones were read by immunoSEQ multiplex PCR, and TCRdb kept only the in-frame ones, dropping some. The sample lists approximately 91,000 clones, over 65% occurring once. Source material: PBMCs. All receptors derive from a human donor in good health. Both conserved end residues are part of each CDR3. Fields, in order: J gene, D gene, V gene, CDR3 protein. The D gene is left open where the match is weak.

>TRBJ2-3|NA|TRBV13
CASSLRQVIDTQYF
>TRBJ1-6|TRBD1|TRBV7-9
CASSSRDRFNSPLHF
>TRBJ2-5|NA|TRBV18
CASSPKGVQETQYF
>TRBJ2-5|TRBD1|TRBV18
CASSSGTGKETQYF
>TRBJ2-2|NA|TRBV10-2
CASIRGGGASTGELFF
>TRBJ2-1|TRBD1|TRBV7-9
CASRGQISYNEQFF
>TRBJ1-6|NA|TRBV18
CASSPRDTDSPLHF
>TRBJ2-1|TRBD2|TRBV25-1
CASSESSGRLIEQFF
>TRBJ2-7|TRBD1|TRBV25-1
CASSESPGQGVFLEQYF
>TRBJ2-2|TRBD2|TRBV4-3
CASSPGLAGGPDTGELFF
>TRBJ2-1|NA|TRBV7-6
CASSPLGGDAYNEQFF
>TRBJ1-2|NA|TRBV7-2
CASSDRGQPYGYTF
>TRBJ2-1|NA|TRBV7-3
CASSGGNPNEQFF
>TRBJ1-2|NA|TRBV11-2
CASSSSPGLPRGYTF
>TRBJ2-7|TRBD1|TRBV18
CASSPHQGDEQYF
>TRBJ1-6|TRBD1|TRBV6-5
CASSYGDRIYGSPLHF
>TRBJ1-3|NA|TRBV10-3
CAISETVLAIYF
>TRBJ2-3|TRBD2|TRBV5-1
CASSLGLDPTDTQYF
>TRBJ2-1|NA|TRBV7-2
CASSGPLGPYNEQFF
>TRBJ1-2|TRBD1|TRBV6-6
CASRSGTGGYGYTF
>TRBJ2-1|TRBD1|TRBV7-7
CASSAGTGGFYVNEQFF
>TRBJ1-6|NA|TRBV2
CASSPTGSSYNSPLHF
>TRBJ1-1|NA|TRBV30
CAWLSISGTEAFF
>TRBJ1-4|NA|TRBV28
CASTHRRTAKNEKLFF
>TRBJ2-3|TRBD1|TRBV7-6
CASSFRQGTDTQYF
>TRBJ1-2|NA|TRBV27
CASSLARDYGYTF
>TRBJ1-2|NA|TRBV9
CASSFQTLNYGYTF
>NA|TRBD2|TRBV5-1
CASGLAGVNEQYF
>TRBJ2-3|TRBD2|TRBV7-2
CASSSPWTSLQYF
>TRBJ2-2|NA|TRBV15
CATSGSSCRGAVF
>TRBJ1-1|NA|TRBV27
CASSKFGGANTEAFF
>TRBJ1-1|NA|TRBV29-1
CSVVGPGGTEAFF
>TRBJ1-2|NA|TRBV18
CASSLTVDYGYTF
>TRBJ2-4|TRBD2|TRBV19
CASSRGEGGRVIQYF
>TRBJ1-6|TRBD1|TRBV6-6
CASRGQGANSPLHF
>TRBJ2-2|TRBD1|TRBV28
CASSSGQGNTGELFF
>TRBJ2-3|TRBD2|TRBV7-9
CASRGTSFSDTQYF
>TRBJ1-1|NA|TRBV4-1
CASRTGLNTEAFF
>TRBJ1-1|NA|TRBV6-5
CASSSPGGDTEAFF
>TRBJ2-7|TRBD2|TRBV18
CASSPRLAASYEQYF